The rows below give T cell receptor beta chains drawn from one sample of a study of T cells in Graves' hyperthyroidism and ophthalmopathy. TCRdb reanalysed the multiplex PCR reads using MiXCR and keeps one entry per CDR3 protein. The sample holds hundreds of thousands of distinct CDR3 sequences, around 13% seen once. Sequenced: blood. Source of these receptors: a woman between 18 and 29 years old with Graves' hyperthyroidism. Each CDR3 is given with its conserved first and last residue. D genes are given only for firm matches. Clone size, where shown, is once, few, many, or a class for clones that have expanded.

j_call	d_call	v_call	clone_size	cdr3_nt	cdr3_aa
TRBJ2-2	TRBD2	TRBV11-2	-	TGTGCCAGCAGGAACCTAGCGGCGGGTGAAACCGGGGAGCTGTTTTTT	CASRNLAAGETGELFF
TRBJ2-5	-	TRBV29-1	-	TGCAGCGTTGTGGGGCATCGGCAAGAGACCCAGTACTTC	CSVVGHRQETQYF
TRBJ2-5	-	TRBV11-2	many	TGTGCCAGCAGCGCCCCCGGGGGACTGGAGACCCAGTACTTC	CASSAPGGLETQYF
TRBJ2-6	-	TRBV4-1	-	TGCGCCAGCAGCCGACTCGCTCGCCAGGGCGTAAGCTCTGGGGCCAACGTCCTGACTTTC	CASSRLARQGVSSGANVLTF
TRBJ1-5	TRBD1	TRBV16	many	TGTGCCAGCAGCCAGGTGGACAGGGTAGTGAATCAGCCCCAGCATTTT	CASSQVDRVVNQPQHF
TRBJ1-1	-	TRBV27	-	TGTGCCAGCAGGCGAATTCAGGGTGATGAAGCTTTCTTT	CASRRIQGDEAFF
TRBJ2-7	-	TRBV5-1	many	TGCGCCAGCAGCCTCGGACCAAACGAGCAGTACTTC	CASSLGPNEQYF
TRBJ1-5	-	TRBV18	-	TGTGCCAGCTCCCCCAGGCAACAGGGAAAGGGCAATCAGCCCCAGCATTTT	CASSPRQQGKGNQPQHF
TRBJ1-5	-	TRBV19	-	TGTGCCAGTATCCCGAGGGGGACGGTTAGCAATCAGCCCCAGCATTTT	CASIPRGTVSNQPQHF
TRBJ2-3	-	TRBV5-1	many	TGCGCCAGCAGCTTCCGCCTTAGCGGCAGTAGCACAGATACGCAGTATTTT	CASSFRLSGSSTDTQYF
TRBJ2-7	-	TRBV6-2/TRBV6-3	few	TGTGCCAGCAGTTACTCGACAACTACCTACGAGCAGTACTTC	CASSYSTTTYEQYF
TRBJ2-7	-	TRBV7-9	many	TGTGCCAGCAGCCCGAGGGGCCACCAACTCTACGAGCAGTACTTC	CASSPRGHQLYEQYF
TRBJ2-7	TRBD2	TRBV20-1	many	TGCAGTGCTAAACTAGCGGGATTAAGCGAGCAGTACTTC	CSAKLAGLSEQYF
TRBJ2-7	-	TRBV9	many	TGTGCCAGCAGCGTAGGACAGTGGAGCTCCTACGAGCAGTACTTC	CASSVGQWSSYEQYF
TRBJ2-7	TRBD2	TRBV5-6	few	TGTGCCAGCAGTCAACCACCTAGCGGGAGTTTAGAGCAGTACTTC	CASSQPPSGSLEQYF
TRBJ2-7	TRBD1	TRBV20-1	many	TGCAGTGCCTTCGAGATCCGGGACAGGGAGCCCCCCTACGAGCAGTACTTC	CSAFEIRDREPPYEQYF
TRBJ2-1	-	TRBV9	many	TGTGCCAGCAGCGTAGGTGACAAGGGGCTAGAGGAGCAGTTCTTC	CASSVGDKGLEEQFF
TRBJ2-5	TRBD1	TRBV11-2	few	TGTGCCAGCAGCTTATACCCTGACAGGGAGTACTTC	CASSLYPDREYF
TRBJ2-6	-	TRBV4-2	few	TGTGCCAGCAGCCCGACAGGAACTGCGTCTGGGGCCAACGTCCTGACTTTC	CASSPTGTASGANVLTF
TRBJ2-1	TRBD2	TRBV20-1	many	TGCAGTGCTAGAGGAGGGCTAGCGGGTAGGAATGAGCAGTTCTTC	CSARGGLAGRNEQFF
TRBJ2-1	TRBD2	TRBV30	many	TGTGCCTGGAGTGTGCGGGGGACTGCCTACAATGAGCAGTTCTTC	CAWSVRGTAYNEQFF
TRBJ1-1	TRBD1	TRBV12-3/TRBV12-4	many	TGTGCCACCCTTACCGGGACAGTCAGCATGAACACTGAAGCTTTCTTT	CATLTGTVSMNTEAFF
TRBJ2-3	TRBD2	TRBV20-1	many	TGCAGTGCTAGAGATCCCGGACTAGCGGGAAGCACAGATACGCAGTATTTT	CSARDPGLAGSTDTQYF
TRBJ2-2	-	TRBV28	many	TGTGCCAGCAGTGGAGGCTGGAACACCGGGGAGCTGTTTTTT	CASSGGWNTGELFF
TRBJ2-1	TRBD2	TRBV7-8	many	TGTGCCAGCAGCGAAGCGGGATCCTACAATGAGCAGTTCTTC	CASSEAGSYNEQFF
TRBJ2-7	TRBD2	TRBV12-3/TRBV12-4	-	TGTGCCAGCAGTTCCCTAATAGCGGGATCCACCTACGAGCAGTACTTC	CASSSLIAGSTYEQYF